This TCR beta chain stems from a study of identical twins. Study findings and constraints: Abundant beta clonotypes from cord blood had fewer insertions, unlike memory repertoires, which showed none.

CDR1 is WSHSY, CDR2 SAAADI, per germline. The CDR3 covers 15 residues. Regarding this clonotype: The antigen remains undetermined.

MiXCR, run by TCRdb on the 5' RACE reads, gives a single entry per CDR3 protein. This sample has 1.5 million to 2 million distinct CDR3 sequences; under 35% occur once, and the top ten carry 0.27%. This chain joins TRBV10-2 and TRBJ2-4, with TRBD2 identical over 8 bases. The DNA end lines up better with TRBJ2-7; the J call may be wrong. This receptor was taken from a newborn girl in good health. What was sequenced was cord blood. CDR3 protein: CASSEGGGTSYEQYF. CDR3 in DNA: TGCGCCAGCAGTGAGGGCGGGGGGACTTCCTACGAGCAGTACTTC.